A single sample is the source of the 17 T cell receptor beta chains below, sequenced in a study of T cells in Graves' hyperthyroidism and ophthalmopathy. Researchers amplified the TCR beta CDR3 regions from RNA transcripts. A set of HTBI primers served as the primers for a first-round RT-PCR of the TCR CDR3. TCRdb re-called the multiplex PCR reads with MiXCR, one entry per CDR3 protein. The sample records fewer than 600,000 distinct CDR3 sequences, 14% being singletons. The sample taken for sequencing was blood. The receptor set was obtained from a middle-aged woman with Graves' hyperthyroidism.

This clonotype was recorded at least ten times. This rearrangement joins TRBV20-1 to TRBJ2-3; 11 nucleotides align to TRBD2. Germline CDR1 DFQATT, CDR2 SNEGSKA (reference sequence). The CDR3 consists of 15 residues. Trimming removed 5 bases from V and 2 bases from J; junction bases left unmatched: 6. DNA of the CDR3: TGCAGTGCTCCCGGGACTAGCGGTTCCACAGATACGCAGTATTTT. Protein: CSAPGTSGSTDTQYF.

This clonotype was counted at least ten times. This chain connects TRBV3-1 to TRBJ2-4, with D hard to call. Trimming removed 0 bases at V and 0 bases at J, with 9 bases between. Germline values: CDR1 LGHDT, CDR2 YNNKEL (reference sequence). This CDR3 contains 16 residues. CDR3 protein: CASSQEGLGAKNIQYF. The CDR3, as DNA: TGTGCCAGCAGCCAAGAAGGGCTGGGAGCCAAAAACATTCAGTACTTC. Filled out from reference TRBV3-1 and TRBJ2-4, the complete variable domain reads DTAVSQTPKYLVTQMGNDKSIKCEQNLGHDTMYWYKQDSKKFLKIMFSYNNKELIINETVPNRFSPKSPDKAHLNLHINSLELGDSAVYFCASSQEGLGAKNIQYFGAGTRLSVL.

The table lists this clonotype with many counts. The V and J genes are TRBV5-1 and TRBJ2-1; the D is unclear. The CDR3 runs 13 residues. Germline V CDR1 and CDR2: SGHRS, YFSETQ. Trimming left V 2 bases short and J 7 bases short, with 10 bases between. CDR3 bases: TGCGCCAGCAGCTTCGAAGCTTCAAATGAGCAGTTCTTC. It is translated as CASSFEASNEQFF.

This clonotype came up a few times. The chain recombines TRBV11-2 with TRBJ1-1; D gene uncertain. CDR1 and CDR2 from the germline V gene are SGHAT and FQNNGV. V was trimmed by 0 bases and J by 4 bases, leaving 15 bases between them. This CDR3 spans 16 amino acids. The CDR3 spells CASSLDSPTVGTEAFF. The CDR3 DNA follows: TGTGCCAGCAGCTTAGATAGCCCAACAGTCGGCACTGAAGCTTTCTTT.

This clonotype showed up many times. This sequence joins TRBV5-6 and TRBJ2-5; TRBD2 matches at 11 bases. The V gene's germline CDR1 is SGHDT and CDR2 YYEEEE. There are 16 residues in the CDR3. J lost 2 bases, V lost 0 bases, and 3 bases had no gene match. The CDR3 region is CASSLGTSGPQETQYF. The CDR3 coding sequence is TGTGCCAGCAGCTTGGGGACTAGCGGGCCTCAAGAGACCCAGTACTTC.

The V and J genes are TRBV20-1 and TRBJ1-2; D remains unclear. The CDR3 extends over 11 amino acids. The germline V gene encodes CDR1 DFQATT and CDR2 SNEGSKA (reference sequence). Deletions cut 3 bases from V and 3 bases from J, with 5 bases between. The CDR3 DNA reads as TGCAGTGCTAGTTCTGACTATGGCTACACCTTC. Its translation: CSASSDYGYTF.

This chain links TRBV28 with TRBJ2-7; D ambiguous. The CDR3 totals 13 residues. Germline V lookup: CDR1 MDHEN, CDR2 SYDVKM. V lost 3 bases and J lost 6, with 12 bases in between. This chain's CDR3 is CASSLAPIPEQYF. CDR3 sequence (DNA): TGTGCCAGCAGTTTGGCGCCTATCCCCGAGCAGTACTTC.

This clonotype showed up many times. The chain recombines TRBV28 with TRBJ2-5, with 10 bases identical to TRBD2. Germline CDR1 and CDR2: MDHEN and SYDVKM. The ends lost 7 bases at V and 7 bases at J; junction bases unmatched: 12. The CDR3 length is 15 residues. The CDR3 region has the DNA TGTGCCAGCACCCCCAGCGGGGGGGTTGGCTGGACCCAGTACTTC. It specifies CASTPSGGVGWTQYF.

This clonotype turned up a few times. The chain carries TRBV4-1 and TRBJ2-3; D possibly corresponds to TRBD1 (6 bases). V was cut by 0 bases and J by 1 base, with 17 bases left in between. The CDR3 loop spans 18 amino acids. The germline V gene encodes CDR1 MGHRA and CDR2 YSYEKL. The CDR3 region is CASSQEDWTVLGTDTQYF. CDR3 coding DNA: TGCGCCAGCAGCCAAGAAGACTGGACAGTCCTTGGCACAGATACGCAGTATTTT.

V gene TRBV5-1 combines with J gene TRBJ1-1; no clear D. This CDR3 region has 15 residues. Trimming took 7 bases from V and 3 from J, leaving 19 bases between them. CDR1 SGHRS and CDR2 YFSETQ come from the germline V gene. For the CDR3, the DNA is TGCGCCAGCTTACCGGTGGCGGGAATGTACACTGAAGCTTTCTTT. Encoded protein: CASLPVAGMYTEAFF.

This clonotype has a count of ten or more. The gene calls are TRBV20-1 and TRBJ2-3; 7 positions match TRBD2. V lost 1 base to trimming and J lost 2 bases; unmatched junction nucleotides: 6. The CDR3 extends over 15 amino acids. CDR1 and CDR2 from the germline V gene are DFQATT and SNEGSKA (reference sequence). CDR3 protein: CSARGFRDYTDTQYF. Here the CDR3 DNA reads TGCAGTGCTAGAGGATTTAGGGACTACACAGATACGCAGTATTTT.

This chain uses TRBV6-5 with TRBJ2-7; 7 bases line up with TRBD1. CDR3 length equals 13 residues. Germline assignment: CDR1 MNHEY and CDR2 SVGAGI. With V trimmed by 0 bases and J by 6 bases, 2 bases remained unmatched. The CDR3 protein is CASSYSDRAEQYF. The CDR3 DNA sequence: TGTGCCAGCAGTTACTCAGACAGGGCCGAGCAGTACTTC.

The chain carries TRBV7-2 and TRBJ2-6; the match to TRBD2 covers 12 bases. This CDR3 comprises 16 residues. Germline trimming cut 7 bases from V and 1 base from J; bases unmatched to any gene: 2. Germline lookup yields CDR1 SGHTA and CDR2 FQGNSA. CDR3 sequence (DNA): TGTGCCAGCACGGGACTAGCGGGTTCTGGGGCCAACGTCCTGACTTTC. It is translated as CASTGLAGSGANVLTF.

In its sample, this clonotype was seen a few times. V usage is TRBV4-1 and J usage is TRBJ2-7; 8 nucleotides line up with TRBD2. The germline gives CDR1 MGHRA, CDR2 YSYEKL. This CDR3 is 15 amino acids long. Germline trimming cut 3 bases from V and 3 bases from J; bases unmatched to any gene: 7. CDR3 bases: TGCGCCAGCAGCCATTCAGCGGGAGTGGGCTACGAGCAGTACTTC. This translates into CASSHSAGVGYEQYF.

This clonotype has a count of ten or more. This chain joins TRBV9 and TRBJ2-1; D might be TRBD1 or TRBD2, each matching 6 bases. V gave up 2 bases and J gave up 4 bases, with 13 bases separating them. The CDR3 is 15 residues long. The V gene's germline CDR1 is SGDLS and CDR2 YYNGEE. The CDR3 loop is CASSVLTGTYNEQFF. CDR3 nucleotides: TGTGCCAGCAGCGTTCTCACAGGGACTTACAATGAGCAGTTCTTC.

This clonotype occurred a few times. This chain uses TRBV7-2 with TRBJ1-3; D remains unclear. CDR1 and CDR2 from the germline V gene are SGHTA and FQGNSA. The CDR3 length is 14 residues. V was clipped by 1 base and J by 4 bases, with 8 bases between them. In DNA, the CDR3 is TGTGCCAGCAGCTTAGGAGGGCACGGAAACACCATATATTTT. Translating it yields CASSLGGHGNTIYF.

This clonotype was counted ten times or more. The V call is TRBV3-1, the J call TRBJ1-5; tentative D call: TRBD1 (5 bases). The CDR3 is 13 amino acids. Germline assignment: CDR1 LGHDT and CDR2 YNNKEL (reference sequence). Trimming cost V 4 bases and J 2 bases, with 6 bases left between them. The CDR3 DNA follows: TGTGCCAGCAGCCGGGACGGCAATCAGCCCCAGCATTTT. Residues: CASSRDGNQPQHF.